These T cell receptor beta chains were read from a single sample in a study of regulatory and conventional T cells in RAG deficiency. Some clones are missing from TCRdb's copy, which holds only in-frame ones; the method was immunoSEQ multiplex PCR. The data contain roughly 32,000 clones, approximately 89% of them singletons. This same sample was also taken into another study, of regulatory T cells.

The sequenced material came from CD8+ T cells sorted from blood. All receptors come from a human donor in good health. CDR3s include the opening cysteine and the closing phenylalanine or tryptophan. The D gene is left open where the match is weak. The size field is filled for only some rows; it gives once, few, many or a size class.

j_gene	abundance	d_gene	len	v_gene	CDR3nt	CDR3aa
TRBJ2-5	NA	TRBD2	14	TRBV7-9	TGTGCCAGCAACGAGCGGGGGGCACAAGAGACCCAGTACTTC	CASNERGAQETQYF
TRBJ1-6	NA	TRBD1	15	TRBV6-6	TGTGCCAGCAGTTCGGCCGGGACAGGGAATTCACCCCTCCACTTT	CASSSAGTGNSPLHF
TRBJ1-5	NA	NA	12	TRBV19	TGTGCCAGTACAGATAGCAATCAGCCCCAGCATTTT	CASTDSNQPQHF
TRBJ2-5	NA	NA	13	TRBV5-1	TGCGCCAGCAGCTTGGGGGTCGAAGAGACCCAGTACTTC	CASSLGVEETQYF
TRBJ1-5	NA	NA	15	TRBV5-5	TGTGCCAGCAGCGTCTGGGCCACTAGCAATCAGCCCCAGCATTTT	CASSVWATSNQPQHF
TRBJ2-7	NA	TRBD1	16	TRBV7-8	TGTGCCAGCAGCTTAGTTTCCGGGACAGGGACGTACGAGCAGTACTTC	CASSLVSGTGTYEQYF
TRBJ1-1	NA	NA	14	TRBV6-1	TGTGCCAGCAGTGAAAAGGCGGAGACAGGAGAAGCTTTCTTT	CASSEKAETGEAFF
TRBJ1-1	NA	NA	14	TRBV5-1	TGCGCCAGCAGCAAAGGACACCAAGACACTGAAGCTTTCTTT	CASSKGHQDTEAFF
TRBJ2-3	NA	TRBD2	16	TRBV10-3	TGTGCCATCAGTGAGCGGAGCGGGGGGACCACAGATACGCAGTATTTT	CAISERSGGTTDTQYF
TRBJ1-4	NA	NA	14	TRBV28	TGTGCCAGCAGTTTACCCGGGGTTAATGAAAAACTGTTTTTT	CASSLPGVNEKLFF
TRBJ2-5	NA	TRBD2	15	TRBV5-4	TGTGCCAGCAGCTTGGTGACTAGCGGGAGTGAGACCCAGTACTTC	CASSLVTSGSETQYF
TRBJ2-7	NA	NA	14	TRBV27	TGTGCCAGCAGTTTACTAGGATCGCCCTACGAGCAGTACTTC	CASSLLGSPYEQYF
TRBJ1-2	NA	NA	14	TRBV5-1	TGCGCCAGCAGCTTGTTGGGTCAGAACTATGGCTACACCTTC	CASSLLGQNYGYTF
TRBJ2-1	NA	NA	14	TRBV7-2	TGTGCCAGCAGCGGGGGGCCATCCAACAATGAGCAGTTCTTC	CASSGGPSNNEQFF
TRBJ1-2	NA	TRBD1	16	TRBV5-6	TGTGCCAGCAGCTTAAGCAGGGGGCGAGCTGGGTATGGCTACACCTTC	CASSLSRGRAGYGYTF
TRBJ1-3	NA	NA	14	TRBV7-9	TGTGCCAGCAGCTTAGCAGGCTCTGGAAACACCATATATTTT	CASSLAGSGNTIYF
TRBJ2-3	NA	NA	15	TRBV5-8	TGTGCCAGCAGCCAAGGACGGATTAACACAGATACGCAGTATTTT	CASSQGRINTDTQYF
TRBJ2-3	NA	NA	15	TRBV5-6	TGTGCCAGCAGCTGGCTAGCCCGGAGCACAGATACGCAGTATTTT	CASSWLARSTDTQYF
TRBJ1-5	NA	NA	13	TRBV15	TGTGCCACGAGGGTAAGGGCGGGGCAGCCCCAGCATTTT	CATRVRAGQPQHF
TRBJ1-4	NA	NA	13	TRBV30	TGTGCCTGGAGCCACCAACTAAATGAAAAACTGTTTTTT	CAWSHQLNEKLFF
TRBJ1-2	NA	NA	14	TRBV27	TGTGCCAGCAGTTTAGGGCATCTTAACTATGGCTACACCTTC	CASSLGHLNYGYTF
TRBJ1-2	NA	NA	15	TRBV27	TGTGCCAGCAGTTTAAGGGGCGGGGGTAACTATGGCTACACCTTC	CASSLRGGGNYGYTF
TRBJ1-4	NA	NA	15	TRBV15	TGTGCCACCAGCAGCGGGATTGGAACTAATGAAAAACTGTTTTTT	CATSSGIGTNEKLFF
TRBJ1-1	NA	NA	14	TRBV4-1	TGCGCCAGCAGCCAAACTTCCGCAATCACTGAAGCTTTCTTT	CASSQTSAITEAFF
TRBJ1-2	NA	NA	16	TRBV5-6	TGTGCCAGCAGCTTGCCTTCTGGGACACCACTTTATGGCTACACCTTC	CASSLPSGTPLYGYTF
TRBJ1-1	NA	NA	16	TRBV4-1	TGCGCCAGCAGCCCTCGGACAGTTCGGGAGAACACTGAAGCTTTCTTT	CASSPRTVRENTEAFF
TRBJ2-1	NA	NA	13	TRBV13	TGTGCCAGCAGCTTAGGGGGGTACAATGAGCAGTTCTTC	CASSLGGYNEQFF
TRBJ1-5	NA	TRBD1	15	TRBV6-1	TGTGCCAGCAGGACGACAGGGACTCTGAATCAGCCCCAGCATTTT	CASRTTGTLNQPQHF
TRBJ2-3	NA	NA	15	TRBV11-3	TGTGCCAGCAGCTTAGATGGGTGGAGCACAGATACGCAGTATTTT	CASSLDGWSTDTQYF
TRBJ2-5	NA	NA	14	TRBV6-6	TGTGCCAGCAGTTACTTGCAGGCGCAAGAGACCCAGTACTTC	CASSYLQAQETQYF
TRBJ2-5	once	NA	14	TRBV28	TGTGCCAGCGGGGCAGCGGCCTGCCAAGAGACCCAGTACTTC	CASGAAACQETQYF
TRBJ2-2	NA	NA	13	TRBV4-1	TGCGCCAGCAGCCAAGATCGGACCGGGGAGCTGTTTTTT	CASSQDRTGELFF
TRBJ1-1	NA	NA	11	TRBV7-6	TGTGCCAGCAGACAGGGAACCGAAGCTTTCTTT	CASRQGTEAFF
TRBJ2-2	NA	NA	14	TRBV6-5	TGTGCCAGCAGTTACGGGGGGCTGAGCGGGGAGCTGTTTTTT	CASSYGGLSGELFF
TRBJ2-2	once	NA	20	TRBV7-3	TGTGCCAGCAGCTTGAAGCTGGGACGGTCAGGCCTCACGAACACCGGGGAGCTGTTTTTT	CASSLKLGRSGLTNTGELFF
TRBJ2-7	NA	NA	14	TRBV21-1	TGTGCCAGCAGCAAGCGGGGGGTGTCCTACGAGCAGTACTTC	CASSKRGVSYEQYF
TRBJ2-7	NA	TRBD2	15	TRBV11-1	TGTGCCAGCCAATCTTCTAGCGGGAGCCCCTACGAGCAGTACTTC	CASQSSSGSPYEQYF
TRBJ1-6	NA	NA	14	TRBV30	TGTGCCTGGGAGACGGGACAAAATAATTCACCCCTCCACTTT	CAWETGQNNSPLHF
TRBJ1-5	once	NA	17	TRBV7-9	TGTGCCAGCAGCGAAACGACCCAGGGCGTTGGGACTCAGCCCCAGCATTTT	CASSETTQGVGTQPQHF
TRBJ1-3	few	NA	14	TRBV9	TGTGCCAGCAGCGTAGGACAGGTTGGAAACACCATATATTTT	CASSVGQVGNTIYF
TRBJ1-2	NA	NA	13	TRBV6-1	TGTGCCGCCAGCTACAGTGTCGACAGAGGCTACACCTTC	CAASYSVDRGYTF
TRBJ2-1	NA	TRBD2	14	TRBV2	TGTGCCAGCAGGGGAGTAGCGGGAGGGTACGAGCAGTTCTTC	CASRGVAGGYEQFF
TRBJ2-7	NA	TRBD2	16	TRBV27	TGTGCCAGCAGTCTGGCCTCGAGCGGGAACAACTACGAGCAGTACTTC	CASSLASSGNNYEQYF
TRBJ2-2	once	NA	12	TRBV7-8	TGTGCCAGCAGCTTATCAGCCGGGGAGCTGTTTTTT	CASSLSAGELFF
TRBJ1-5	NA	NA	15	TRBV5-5	TGTGCCAGCAGCTTGTCAGAGCGTAGCAATCAGCCCCAGCATTTT	CASSLSERSNQPQHF
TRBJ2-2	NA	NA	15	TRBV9	TGTGCCAGCAGCGTATCTGGGGCCAACACCGGGGAGCTGTTTTTT	CASSVSGANTGELFF
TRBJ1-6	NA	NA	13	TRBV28	TGTGCCAGCACGACCCCACCAGGTTCACCCCTCCACTTT	CASTTPPGSPLHF
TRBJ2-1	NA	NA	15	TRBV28	TGTGCCAGCAGTTTAACCGGGAGCTCCTACAATGAGCAGTTCTTC	CASSLTGSSYNEQFF
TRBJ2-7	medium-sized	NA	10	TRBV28	TGTGCCAGCAGAGGCTACGAGCAGTACTTC	CASRGYEQYF
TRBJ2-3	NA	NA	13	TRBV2	TGTGCCAGCAGGAGGGGTAGAAGCGATACGCAGTATTTT	CASRRGRSDTQYF
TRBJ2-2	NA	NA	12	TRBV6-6	TGTGCCAGCAGTCTGAACACCGGGGAGCTGTTTTTT	CASSLNTGELFF
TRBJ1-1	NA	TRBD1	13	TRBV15	TGTGCCACCAGCAGACACAGGGGAACTGAAGCTTTCTTT	CATSRHRGTEAFF
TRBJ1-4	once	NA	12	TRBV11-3	TGTGCCAGCAGTACGCCGCGGGTGTGGATGTTTTTT	CASSTPRVWMFF
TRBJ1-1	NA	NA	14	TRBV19	TGTGCCAGTAGTATCGACAGCCTGAACACTGAAGCTTTCTTT	CASSIDSLNTEAFF
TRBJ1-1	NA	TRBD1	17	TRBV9	TGTGCCAGGGGGGTAGGCGCCACCAGGGGGCAGATCACTGAAGCTTTCTTT	CARGVGATRGQITEAFF
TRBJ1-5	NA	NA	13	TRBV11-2	TGTGCCAGCAGCTTAGGCCTAAATCAGCCCCAGCATTTT	CASSLGLNQPQHF
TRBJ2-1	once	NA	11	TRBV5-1	TGCGCCAGCACCTATCCCGATGAGCAGTTCTTC	CASTYPDEQFF
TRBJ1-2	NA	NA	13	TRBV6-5	TGTGCCAGCAGTGAAAGGGGACGCTATGGCTACACCTTC	CASSERGRYGYTF
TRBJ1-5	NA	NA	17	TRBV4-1	TGCGCCAGCAGCCAAGGATTAGGGACAAATTATCATCAGCCCCAGCATTTT	CASSQGLGTNYHQPQHF